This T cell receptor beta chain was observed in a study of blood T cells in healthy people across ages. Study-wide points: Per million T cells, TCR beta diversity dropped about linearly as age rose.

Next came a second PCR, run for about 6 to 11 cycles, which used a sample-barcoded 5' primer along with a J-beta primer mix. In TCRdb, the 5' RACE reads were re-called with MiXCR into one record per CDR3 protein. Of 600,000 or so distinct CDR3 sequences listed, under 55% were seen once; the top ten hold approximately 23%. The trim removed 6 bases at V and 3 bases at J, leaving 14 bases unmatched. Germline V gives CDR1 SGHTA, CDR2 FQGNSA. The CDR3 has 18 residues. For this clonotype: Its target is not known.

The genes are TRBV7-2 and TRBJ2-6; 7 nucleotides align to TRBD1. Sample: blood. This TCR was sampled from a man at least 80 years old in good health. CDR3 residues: CASRPTGTLQFGANVLTF. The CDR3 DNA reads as TGTGCCAGCAGACCGACAGGGACCCTCCAATTTGGGGCCAACGTCCTGACTTTC.